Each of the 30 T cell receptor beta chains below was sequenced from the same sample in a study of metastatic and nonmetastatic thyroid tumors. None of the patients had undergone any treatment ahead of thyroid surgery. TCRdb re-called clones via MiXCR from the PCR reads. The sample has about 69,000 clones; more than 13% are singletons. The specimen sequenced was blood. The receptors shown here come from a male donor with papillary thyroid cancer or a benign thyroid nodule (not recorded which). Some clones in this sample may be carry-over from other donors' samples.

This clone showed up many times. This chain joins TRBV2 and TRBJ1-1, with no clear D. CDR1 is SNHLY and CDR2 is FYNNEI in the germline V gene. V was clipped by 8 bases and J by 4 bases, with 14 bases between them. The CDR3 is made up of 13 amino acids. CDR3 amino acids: CASDVRGPTEAFF. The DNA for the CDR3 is TGTGCCAGCGATGTCAGAGGCCCCACTGAAGCTTTCTTT.

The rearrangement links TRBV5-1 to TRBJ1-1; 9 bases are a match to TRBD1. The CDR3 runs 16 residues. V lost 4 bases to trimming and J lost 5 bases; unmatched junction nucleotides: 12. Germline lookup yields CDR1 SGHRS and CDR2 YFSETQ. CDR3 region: CASSLRPGTGRTEAFF. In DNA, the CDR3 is TGCGCCAGCAGCCTGCGACCCGGGACAGGGCGAACTGAAGCTTTCTTT.

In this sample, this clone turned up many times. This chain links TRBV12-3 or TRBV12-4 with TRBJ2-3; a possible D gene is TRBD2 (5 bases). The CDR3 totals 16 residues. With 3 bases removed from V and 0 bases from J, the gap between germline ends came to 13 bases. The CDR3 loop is CASSFLSAVSTDTQYF. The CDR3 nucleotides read TGTGCCAGCAGTTTCCTTTCAGCGGTTAGCACAGATACGCAGTATTTT.

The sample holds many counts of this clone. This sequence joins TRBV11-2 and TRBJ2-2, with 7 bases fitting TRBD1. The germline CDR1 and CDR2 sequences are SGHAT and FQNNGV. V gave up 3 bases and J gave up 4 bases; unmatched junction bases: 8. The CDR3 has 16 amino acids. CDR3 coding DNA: TGTGCCAGCAGCTTGTCCGGGACAGCTGCCACCGGGGAGCTGTTTTTT. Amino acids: CASSLSGTAATGELFF.

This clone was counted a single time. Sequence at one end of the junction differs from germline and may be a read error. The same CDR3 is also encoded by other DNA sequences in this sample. Here the CDR3 reads CASRQGRNTEAFF. CDR3 coding DNA: TGTGCCAGCAGACAGGGTAGGAACACTGAAGCTTTCTTC. The chain employs TRBV11-3 and TRBJ1-1; D may be TRBD1 (6 bases). CDR1 is SGHNT and CDR2 is YENEEA in the germline V gene. The CDR3 loop spans 13 amino acids.

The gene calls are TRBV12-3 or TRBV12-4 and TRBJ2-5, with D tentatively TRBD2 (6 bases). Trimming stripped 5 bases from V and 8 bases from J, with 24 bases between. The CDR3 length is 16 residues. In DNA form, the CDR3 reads TGTGCCAGCAGTCCAATCCTAGCGTGTTCAAGGATTACCCAGTACTTC. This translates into CASSPILACSRITQYF.

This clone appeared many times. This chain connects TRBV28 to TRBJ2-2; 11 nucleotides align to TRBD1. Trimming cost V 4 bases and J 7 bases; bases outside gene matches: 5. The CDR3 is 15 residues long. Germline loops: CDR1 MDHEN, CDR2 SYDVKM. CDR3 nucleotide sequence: TGTGCCAGCAGTTCCGGACAGGGGGCAAACGGGGAGCTGTTTTTT. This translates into CASSSGQGANGELFF.

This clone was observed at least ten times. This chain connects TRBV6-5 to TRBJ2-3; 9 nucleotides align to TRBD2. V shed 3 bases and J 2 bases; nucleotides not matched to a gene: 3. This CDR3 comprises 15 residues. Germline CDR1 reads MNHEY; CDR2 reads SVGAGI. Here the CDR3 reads CASSYAGGFTDTQYF. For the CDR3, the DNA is TGTGCCAGCAGTTATGCGGGAGGGTTCACAGATACGCAGTATTTT.

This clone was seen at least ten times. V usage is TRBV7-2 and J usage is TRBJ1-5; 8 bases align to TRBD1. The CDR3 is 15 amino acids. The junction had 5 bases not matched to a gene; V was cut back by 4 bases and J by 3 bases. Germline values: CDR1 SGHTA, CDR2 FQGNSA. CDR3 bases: TGTGCCAGCAGCTACCAGGGGGCTATCAATCAGCCCCAGCATTTT. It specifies CASSYQGAINQPQHF. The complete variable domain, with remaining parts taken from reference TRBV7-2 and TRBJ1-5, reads GAGVSQSPSNKVTEKGKDVELRCDPISGHTALYWYRQSLGQGLEFLIYFQGNSAPDKSGLPSDRFSAERTGGSVSTLTIQRTQQEDSAVYLCASSYQGAINQPQHFGDGTRLSIL.

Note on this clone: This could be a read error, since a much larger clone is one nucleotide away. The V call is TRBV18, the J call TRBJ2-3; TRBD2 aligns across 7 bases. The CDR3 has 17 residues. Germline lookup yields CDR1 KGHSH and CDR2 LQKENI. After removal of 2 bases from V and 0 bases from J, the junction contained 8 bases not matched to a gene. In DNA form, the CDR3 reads TGTGCCAGCTCACCATTTCCGGGAGGAAAAAGCACAGATACGCAGTATTTT. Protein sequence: CASSPFPGGKSTDTQYF. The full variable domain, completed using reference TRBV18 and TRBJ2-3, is NAGVMQNPRHLVRRRGQEARLRCSPMKGHSHVYWYRQLPEEGLKFMVYLQKENIIDESGMPKERFSAEFPKEGPSILRIQQVVRGDSAAYFCASSPFPGGKSTDTQYFGPGTRLTVL.

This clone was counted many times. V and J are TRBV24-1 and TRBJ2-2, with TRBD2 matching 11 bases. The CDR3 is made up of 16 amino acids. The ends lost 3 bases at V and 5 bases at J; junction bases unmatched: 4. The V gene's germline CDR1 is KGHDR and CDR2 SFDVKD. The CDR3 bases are TGTGCCACCAGTGATCCAACTAGCGGGAGAACCGGGGAGCTGTTTTTT. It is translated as CATSDPTSGRTGELFF.

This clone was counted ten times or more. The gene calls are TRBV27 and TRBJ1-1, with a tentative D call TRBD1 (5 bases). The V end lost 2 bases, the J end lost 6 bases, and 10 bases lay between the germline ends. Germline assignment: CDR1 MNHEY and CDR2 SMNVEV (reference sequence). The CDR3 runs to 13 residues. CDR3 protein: CASSLGGVSEAFF. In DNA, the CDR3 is TGTGCCAGCAGTTTAGGGGGGGTCTCTGAAGCTTTCTTT.

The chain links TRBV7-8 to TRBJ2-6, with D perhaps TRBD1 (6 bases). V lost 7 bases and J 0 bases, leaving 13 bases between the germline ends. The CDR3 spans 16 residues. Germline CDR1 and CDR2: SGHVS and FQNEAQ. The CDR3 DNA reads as TGTGCCAGCACCAGACAGGCGGTCTCTGGGGCCAACGTCCTGACTTTC. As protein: CASTRQAVSGANVLTF.

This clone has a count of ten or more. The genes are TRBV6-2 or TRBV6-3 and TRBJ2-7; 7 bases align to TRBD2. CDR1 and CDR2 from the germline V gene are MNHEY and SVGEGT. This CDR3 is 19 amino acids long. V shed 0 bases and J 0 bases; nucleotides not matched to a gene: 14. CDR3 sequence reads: CASSYSNLGLAASSYEQYF. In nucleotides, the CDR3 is TGTGCCAGCAGTTACTCGAATCTCGGGCTAGCGGCGAGCTCCTACGAGCAGTACTTC.

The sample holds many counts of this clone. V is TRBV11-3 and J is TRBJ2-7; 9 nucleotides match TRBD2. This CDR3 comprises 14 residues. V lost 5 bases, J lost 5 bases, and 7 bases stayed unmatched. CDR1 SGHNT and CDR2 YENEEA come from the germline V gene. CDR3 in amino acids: CASSSGRRNDEQYF. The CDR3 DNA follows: TGTGCCAGCAGCAGCGGGAGGCGAAATGACGAGCAGTACTTC.

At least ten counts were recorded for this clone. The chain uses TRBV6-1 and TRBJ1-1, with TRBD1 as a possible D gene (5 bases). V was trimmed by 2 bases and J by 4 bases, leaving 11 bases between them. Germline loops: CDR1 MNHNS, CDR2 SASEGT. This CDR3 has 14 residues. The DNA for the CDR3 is TGTGCCAGCAGTGAACAGGGACGGAGCACTGAAGCTTTCTTT. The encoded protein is CASSEQGRSTEAFF.

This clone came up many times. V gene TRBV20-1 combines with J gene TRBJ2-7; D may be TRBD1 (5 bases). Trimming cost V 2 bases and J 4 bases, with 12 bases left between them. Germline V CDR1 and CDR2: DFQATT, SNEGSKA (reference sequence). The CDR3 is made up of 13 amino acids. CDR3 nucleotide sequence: TGCAGTGCTAGAAGCAGGGCTTGGTACGAGCAGTACGTC. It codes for CSARSRAWYEQYV.

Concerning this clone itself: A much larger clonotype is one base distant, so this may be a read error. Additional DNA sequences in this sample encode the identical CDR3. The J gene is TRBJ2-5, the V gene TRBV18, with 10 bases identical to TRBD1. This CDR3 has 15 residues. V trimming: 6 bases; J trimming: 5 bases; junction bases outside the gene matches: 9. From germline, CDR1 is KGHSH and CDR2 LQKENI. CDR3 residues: CASSRDRGRPETQYF. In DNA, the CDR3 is TGTGCCAGCTCGCGGGACAGGGGTCGCCCGGAGACCCAGTACTTC.

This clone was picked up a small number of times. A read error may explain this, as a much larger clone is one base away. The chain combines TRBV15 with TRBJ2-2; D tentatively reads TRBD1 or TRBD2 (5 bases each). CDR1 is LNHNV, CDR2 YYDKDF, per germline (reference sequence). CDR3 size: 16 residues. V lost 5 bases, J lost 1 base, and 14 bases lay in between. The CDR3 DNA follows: TGTGCCACCAGCCCGGTCGAGGGGCTGAACACCGGGGAGCTGTTTTTT. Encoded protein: CATSPVEGLNTGELFF. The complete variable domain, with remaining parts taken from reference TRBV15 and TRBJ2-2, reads DAMVIQNPRYQVTQFGKPVTLSCSQTLNHNVMYWYQQKSSQAPKLLFHYYDKDFNNEADTPDNFQSRRPNTSFCFLDIRSPGLGDTAMYLCATSPVEGLNTGELFFGEGSRLTVL.

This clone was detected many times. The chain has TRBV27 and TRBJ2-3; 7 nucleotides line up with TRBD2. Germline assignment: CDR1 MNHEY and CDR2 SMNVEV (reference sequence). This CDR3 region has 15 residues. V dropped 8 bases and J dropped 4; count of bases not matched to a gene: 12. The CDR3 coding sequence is TGTGCCAGCCAGCCCGGAGCGGGACCCCCAGATACGCAGTATTTT. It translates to CASQPGAGPPDTQYF.

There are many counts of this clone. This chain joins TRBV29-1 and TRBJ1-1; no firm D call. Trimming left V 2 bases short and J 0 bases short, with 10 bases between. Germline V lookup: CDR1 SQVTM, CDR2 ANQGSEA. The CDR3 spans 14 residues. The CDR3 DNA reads TGCAGCGTTGAATTAGTGTCTATGAACACTGAAGCTTTCTTT. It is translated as CSVELVSMNTEAFF.

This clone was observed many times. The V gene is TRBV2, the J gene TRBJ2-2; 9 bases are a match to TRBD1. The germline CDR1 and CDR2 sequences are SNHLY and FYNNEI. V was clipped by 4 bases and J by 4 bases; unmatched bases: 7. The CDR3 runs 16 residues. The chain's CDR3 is CASSVTGGAATGELFF. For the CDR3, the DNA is TGTGCCAGCAGTGTTACAGGGGGCGCAGCCACCGGGGAGCTGTTTTTT.

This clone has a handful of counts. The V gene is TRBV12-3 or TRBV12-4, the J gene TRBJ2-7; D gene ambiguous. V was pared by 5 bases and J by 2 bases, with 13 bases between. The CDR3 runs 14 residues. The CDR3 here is CASSNTCFPYEQYF. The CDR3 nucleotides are TGTGCCAGCAGTAATACATGTTTCCCCTACGAGCAGTACTTC.

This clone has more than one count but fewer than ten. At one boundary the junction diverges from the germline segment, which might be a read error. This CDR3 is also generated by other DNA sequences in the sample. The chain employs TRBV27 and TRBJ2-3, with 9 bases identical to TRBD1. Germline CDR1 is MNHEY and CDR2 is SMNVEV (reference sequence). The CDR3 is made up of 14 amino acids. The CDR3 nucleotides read TGTGCTAGCAGTTCGGGACAGGGTTCCTGGACACAGTATTTT. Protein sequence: CASSSGQGSWTQYF.

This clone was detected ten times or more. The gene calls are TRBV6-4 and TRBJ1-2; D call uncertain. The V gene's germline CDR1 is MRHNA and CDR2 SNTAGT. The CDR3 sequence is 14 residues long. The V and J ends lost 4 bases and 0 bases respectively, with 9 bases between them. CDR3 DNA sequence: TGTGCCAGCAGTGCTACGGGTTCTAACTATGGCTACACCTTC. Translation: CASSATGSNYGYTF.

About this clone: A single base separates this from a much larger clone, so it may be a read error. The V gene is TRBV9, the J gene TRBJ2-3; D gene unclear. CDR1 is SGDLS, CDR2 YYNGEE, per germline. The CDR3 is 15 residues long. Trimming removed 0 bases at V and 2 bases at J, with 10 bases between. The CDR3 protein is CASSVVGVNTDTQYF. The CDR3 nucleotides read TGTGCCAGCAGCGTAGTTGGAGTAAACACAGATACGCAGTATTTT.

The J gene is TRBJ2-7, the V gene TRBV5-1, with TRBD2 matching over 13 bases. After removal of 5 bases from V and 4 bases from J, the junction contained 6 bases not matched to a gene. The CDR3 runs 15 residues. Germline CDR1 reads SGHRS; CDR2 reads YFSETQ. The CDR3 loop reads CASRLLAGGKYEQYV. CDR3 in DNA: TGCGCCAGCAGACTACTAGCGGGAGGGAAATACGAGCAGTACGTC.

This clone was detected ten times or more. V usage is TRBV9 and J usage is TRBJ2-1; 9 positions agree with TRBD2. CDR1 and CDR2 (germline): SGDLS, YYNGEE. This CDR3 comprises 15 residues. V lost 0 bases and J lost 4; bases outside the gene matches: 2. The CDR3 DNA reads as TGTGCCAGCAGCGTAGGGACTAGCGTTTACAATGAGCAGTTCTTC. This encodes CASSVGTSVYNEQFF.

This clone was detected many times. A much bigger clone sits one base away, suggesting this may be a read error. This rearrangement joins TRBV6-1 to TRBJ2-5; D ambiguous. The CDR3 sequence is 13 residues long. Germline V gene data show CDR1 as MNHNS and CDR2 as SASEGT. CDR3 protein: CACRPGSRETQYF. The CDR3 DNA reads TGTGCCTGCAGACCAGGATCTCGAGAGACCCAGTACTTC.

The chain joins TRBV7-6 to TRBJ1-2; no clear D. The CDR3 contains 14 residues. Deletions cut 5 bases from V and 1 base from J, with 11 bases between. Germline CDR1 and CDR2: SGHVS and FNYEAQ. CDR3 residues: CASSPREGNYGYTF. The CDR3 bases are TGTGCCAGCAGCCCACGCGAGGGTAACTATGGCTACACCTTC.